Sequencing of this T cell receptor beta chain was carried out in a study of blood T cell repertoires in COVID-19. Across the whole study: Samples representing acute and convalescent COVID-19 were sourced from the United States, Italy and Spain. In each case, the material was cDNA or gDNA derived from T cells, B-cell-depleted T cells, or PBMCs.

The CDR3 contains 13 residues. The ends were cut back, 3 bases at V and 5 bases at J, with 10 bases in the middle. In the source study's methods: Counts of nucleated cells, estimated from reference gene primer amplification, were obtained. The method was immunoSEQ multiplex PCR; TCRdb's version includes in-frame clones alone and lacks a portion of them. The V and J calls and clone size were taken over from that table, and D and trimming were inferred from the DNA. Of 100,000 or so clones in the sample, 75% to 85% were seen once. Sequenced material: peripheral blood. This chain uses TRBV12-3 or TRBV12-4 with TRBJ1-2; TRBD1 is a possible D gene (5 bases). The receptor comes from a human donor in a cohort sampled during active COVID-19. The CDR3 DNA follows: TGTGCCAGCAGTTTGGGGCAGCCGTATGGCTACACCTTC. This gives the protein CASSLGQPYGYTF.